What follows are 2 T cell receptor beta chains derived from one specimen sequenced in a study of blood T cells in healthy people across ages. Combining a sample-barcoded 5' primer with a J-beta primer mix, a second PCR ran for roughly 6 to 11 cycles. TCRdb passed the 5' RACE reads through MiXCR, listing each CDR3 protein once. The sample includes roughly 1 million distinct CDR3 sequences, under 30% of them seen just once. A further study also used this sample, focusing on T cells of mothers and their children.

Sequencing was carried out using blood. These receptors came from a girl aged 2-10 years in good health.

The rearrangement uses TRBV20-1 and TRBJ2-5, with TRBD1 matching over 8 bases. Trimming at V came to 4 bases and at J to 5 bases, leaving 12 bases not matched to a gene. In germline, CDR1 is DFQATT, CDR2 SNEGSKA (reference sequence). The CDR3 is 15 amino acids. CDR3 region: CSATPTAGGGETQYF. The CDR3 nucleotides read TGCAGTGCTACACCCACTGCAGGGGGCGGGGAGACCCAGTACTTC.

This clonotype was seen a handful of times. The rearrangement uses TRBV13 and TRBJ2-1; 9 positions agree with TRBD2. CDR1 is PRHDT, CDR2 FYEKMQ, per germline (reference sequence). The V and J ends lost 4 bases and 4 bases, in that order; junction bases with no gene match: 14. CDR3 length: 18 amino acids. The CDR3 region has the DNA TGTGCCAGCAGCTCCAGAGCCGGGACTAGCACACTATACAATGAGCAGTTCTTC. This encodes CASSSRAGTSTLYNEQFF.